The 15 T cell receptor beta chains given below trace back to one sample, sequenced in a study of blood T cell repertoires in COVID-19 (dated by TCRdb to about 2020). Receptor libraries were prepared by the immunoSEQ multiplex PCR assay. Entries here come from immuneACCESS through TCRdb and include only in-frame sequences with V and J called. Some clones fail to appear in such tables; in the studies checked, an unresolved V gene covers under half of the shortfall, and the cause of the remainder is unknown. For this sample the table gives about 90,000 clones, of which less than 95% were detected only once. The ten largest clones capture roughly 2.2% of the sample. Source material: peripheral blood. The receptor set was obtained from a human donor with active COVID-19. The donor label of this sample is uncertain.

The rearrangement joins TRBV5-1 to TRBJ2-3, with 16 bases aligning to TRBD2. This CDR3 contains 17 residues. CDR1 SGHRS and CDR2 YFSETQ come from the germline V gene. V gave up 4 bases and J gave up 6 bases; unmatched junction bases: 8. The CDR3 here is CASSPGTSGGAGDTQYF. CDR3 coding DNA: TGCGCCAGCAGCCCCGGGACTAGCGGGGGGGCAGGTGATACGCAGTATTTT. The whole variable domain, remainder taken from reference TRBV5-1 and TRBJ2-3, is KAGVTQTPRYLIKTRGQQVTLSCSPISGHRSVSWYQQTPGQGLQFLFEYFSETQRNKGNFPGRFSGRQFSNSRSEMNVSTLELGDSALYLCASSPGTSGGAGDTQYFGPGTRLTVL.

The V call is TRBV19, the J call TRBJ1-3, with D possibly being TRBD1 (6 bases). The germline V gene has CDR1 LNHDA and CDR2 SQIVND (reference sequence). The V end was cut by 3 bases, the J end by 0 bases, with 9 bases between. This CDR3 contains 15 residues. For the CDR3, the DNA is TGTGCCAGTAGTATTGGACAGAACTCTGGAAACACCATATATTTT. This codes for CASSIGQNSGNTIYF.

This chain's CDR3 is CASSLRQGESYEQYF. CDR3 bases: TGTGCCAGTAGTCTGCGACAGGGAGAATCCTACGAGCAGTACTTC. The chain recombines TRBV19 with TRBJ2-7; 7 bases map to TRBD1. CDR1 is LNHDA, CDR2 SQIVND, per germline (reference sequence). The CDR3 is 15 amino acids. Trimming took 5 bases from V and 1 from J; bases not matched to a gene: 8.

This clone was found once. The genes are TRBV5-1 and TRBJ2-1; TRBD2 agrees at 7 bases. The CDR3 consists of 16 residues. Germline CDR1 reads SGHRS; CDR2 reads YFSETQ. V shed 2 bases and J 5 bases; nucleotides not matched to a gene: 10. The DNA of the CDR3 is TGCGCCAGCAGCTTCCAGACTAGCACGGCGAACAATGAGCAGTTCTTC. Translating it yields CASSFQTSTANNEQFF.

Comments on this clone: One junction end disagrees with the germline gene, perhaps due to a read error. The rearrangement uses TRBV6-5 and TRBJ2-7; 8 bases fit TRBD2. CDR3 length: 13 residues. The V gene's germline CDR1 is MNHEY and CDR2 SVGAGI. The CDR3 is CATDSGVPYEQYF. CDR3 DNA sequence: TGTGCCACCGATAGCGGGGTTCCCTATGAGCAGTACTTC.

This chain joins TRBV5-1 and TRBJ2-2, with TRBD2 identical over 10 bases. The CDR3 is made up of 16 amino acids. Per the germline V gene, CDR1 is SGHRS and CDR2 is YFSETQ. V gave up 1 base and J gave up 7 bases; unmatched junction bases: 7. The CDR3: CASSLIAGGSGGELFF. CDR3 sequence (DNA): TGCGCCAGCAGCTTGATAGCGGGGGGTTCTGGCGGGGAGCTGTTTTTT.

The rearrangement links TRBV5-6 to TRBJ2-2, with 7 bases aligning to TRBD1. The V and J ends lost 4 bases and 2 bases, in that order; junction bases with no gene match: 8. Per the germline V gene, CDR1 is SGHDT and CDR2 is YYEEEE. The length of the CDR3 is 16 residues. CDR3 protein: CASSQARQGNTGELFF. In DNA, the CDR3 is TGTGCCAGCAGCCAGGCGAGACAGGGTAACACCGGGGAGCTGTTTTTT.

CDR3 DNA: TGTGCCAGCAGGTCGACAGGGGCCTACGAGCAGTACTTC. Translated, it gives CASRSTGAYEQYF. This chain uses TRBV3-1 (or the pseudogene TRBV3-2) with TRBJ2-7; 8 bases map to TRBD1. CDR1 is LGHDT, CDR2 YNNKEL, per germline (reference sequence). With V trimmed by 6 bases and J by 2 bases, 3 bases remained unmatched. The CDR3 contains 13 residues.

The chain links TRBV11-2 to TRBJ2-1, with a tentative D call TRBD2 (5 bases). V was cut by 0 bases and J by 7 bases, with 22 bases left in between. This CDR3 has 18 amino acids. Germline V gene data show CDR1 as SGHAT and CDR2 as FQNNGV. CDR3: CASSLDWRRVRRWNEQFF. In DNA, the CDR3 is TGTGCCAGCAGCTTAGATTGGAGGCGGGTCAGAAGATGGAATGAGCAGTTCTTC.

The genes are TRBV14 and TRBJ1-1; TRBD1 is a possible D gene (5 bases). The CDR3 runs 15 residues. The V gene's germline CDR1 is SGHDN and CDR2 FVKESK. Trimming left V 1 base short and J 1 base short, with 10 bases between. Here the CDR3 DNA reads TGTGCCAGCAGCCAAGCTAGGGGAAGGAACACTGAAGCTTTCTTT. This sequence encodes CASSQARGRNTEAFF. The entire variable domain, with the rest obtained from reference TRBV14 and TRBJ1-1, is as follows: EAGVTQFPSHSVIEKGQTVTLRCDPISGHDNLYWYRRVMGKEIKFLLHFVKESKQDESGMPNNRFLAERTGGTYSTLKVQPAELEDSGVYFCASSQARGRNTEAFFGQGTRLTVV.

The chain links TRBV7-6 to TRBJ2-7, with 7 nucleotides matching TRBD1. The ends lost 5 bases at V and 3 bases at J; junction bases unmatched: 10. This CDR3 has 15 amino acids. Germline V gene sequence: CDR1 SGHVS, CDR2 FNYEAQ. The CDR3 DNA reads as TGTGCCAGCAGCCCGTACGGGACAGACCTCTACGAGCAGTACTTC. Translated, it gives CASSPYGTDLYEQYF.

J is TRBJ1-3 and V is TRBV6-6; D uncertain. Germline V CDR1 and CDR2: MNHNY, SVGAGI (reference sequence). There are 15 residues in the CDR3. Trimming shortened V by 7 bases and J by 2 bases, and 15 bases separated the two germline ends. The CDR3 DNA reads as TGTGCCAGCAAGGCTAATCTGGAGGCTGGAAACACCATATATTTT. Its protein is CASKANLEAGNTIYF.

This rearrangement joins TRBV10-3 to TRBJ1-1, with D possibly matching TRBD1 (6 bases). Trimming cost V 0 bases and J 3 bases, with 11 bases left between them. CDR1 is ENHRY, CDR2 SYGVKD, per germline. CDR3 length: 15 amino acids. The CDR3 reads CAISESPAGDTEAFF. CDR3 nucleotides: TGTGCCATCAGTGAGTCCCCCGCAGGGGACACTGAAGCTTTCTTT.

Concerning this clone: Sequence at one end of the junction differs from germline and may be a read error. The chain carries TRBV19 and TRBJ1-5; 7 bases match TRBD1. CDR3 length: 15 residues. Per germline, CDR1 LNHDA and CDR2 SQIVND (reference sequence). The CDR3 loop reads CATKAGGYSNQPQHF. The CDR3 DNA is TGCGCAACTAAGGCAGGGGGATATAGCAATCAGCCCCAGCATTTT.

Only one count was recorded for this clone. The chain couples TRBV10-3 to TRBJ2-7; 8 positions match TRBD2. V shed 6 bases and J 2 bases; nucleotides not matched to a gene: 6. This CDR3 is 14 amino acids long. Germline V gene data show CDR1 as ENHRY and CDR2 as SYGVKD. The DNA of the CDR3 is TGTGCCATCAGGGAAGCGGGGGAGGCCTACGAGCAGTACTTC. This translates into CAIREAGEAYEQYF.